The following is a T cell receptor beta chain sequence with its context. It lacks a known antigen. The junction departs from germline at one end; a sequencing error may be responsible. The record originates from a study of CD8+CD57+ T cells in acquired aplastic anemia (dated by TCRdb to 2017 to 2018). Regarding the complete study: A mean of approximately 3 ug of DNA, ranging from about 0.2 to 27.4 ug, was extracted from sorted CD4+ and CD8+ cells. An average of around 9.8 million reads for CD4+ cells and 11 million or so reads for CD8+ cells was obtained from healthy donor samples. Study-wide findings and limitations: CD8+ Simpson's diversity did not differ significantly between patients and healthy controls (P=0.060). About 28 CD8+ CDR3 sequences were found in both patients and controls but appeared to be highly expressed in patients and within the immunodominant clones of the patients.

In the study, sorted CD4+ and CD8+ blood T cells from patients with severe aplastic anemia and from healthy subjects underwent deep sequencing of TCR repertoires. Ficoll-Paque density gradient centrifugation was used to isolate peripheral blood mononuclear cells. Before DNA was extracted, CD4+ and CD8+ T cells were sorted using either FACS or magnetic beads. Profiling of TCR beta VDJ combinations and CDR3 sequences used genomic DNA as the template. An Illumina HiSeq 2000 was the platform used for TCR repertoire sequencing. As for how the authors treated the data: Repertoire assessment relied on Simpson's diversity index, CDR3 size and DJ length profiles, and TRBV/TRBJ rearrangement plots. The most abundant DNA sequence in the deep sequencing data was taken as the immunodominant clone. CDR3 amino acid sequences were checked for sharing across subjects and were also compared against the VDJdb database and published repertoires. TCRdb reprocessing: public reads trimmed at Q25 with fastp, clones called with MiXCR, in-frame beta chains kept. CDR3 protein duplicates are merged, each entry listing the most common genes and DNA. It is TCRdb's table, rather than the study itself, that gives the V and J calls and clone size. Across this sample there are around 170,000 distinct CDR3 sequences, with 55% to 80% seen only once. The ten largest clones take up 45% of the sample.

The CDR3, cysteine through phenylalanine, is 13 amino acids long. Only the CDR3 region is kept as DNA, spanning 39 bases read in frame from base 1. CDR1 SGHTA and CDR2 FQGNSA were looked up in the germline V gene. The sequencing input was sorted CD4+, CD8+, or CD8+CD57+ T cells (not recorded which) from PBMCs. This TCR came from a human donor in good health. Recombination joined TRBV7-2 with TRBJ1-2; possibly the D gene is TRBD1, per 5 matching bases. The DNA sequence reads TGTGGCAGCAGCTTGTTAGGGGACTATGGCTACACCTTC. Translated, it gives CGSSLLGDYGYTF.